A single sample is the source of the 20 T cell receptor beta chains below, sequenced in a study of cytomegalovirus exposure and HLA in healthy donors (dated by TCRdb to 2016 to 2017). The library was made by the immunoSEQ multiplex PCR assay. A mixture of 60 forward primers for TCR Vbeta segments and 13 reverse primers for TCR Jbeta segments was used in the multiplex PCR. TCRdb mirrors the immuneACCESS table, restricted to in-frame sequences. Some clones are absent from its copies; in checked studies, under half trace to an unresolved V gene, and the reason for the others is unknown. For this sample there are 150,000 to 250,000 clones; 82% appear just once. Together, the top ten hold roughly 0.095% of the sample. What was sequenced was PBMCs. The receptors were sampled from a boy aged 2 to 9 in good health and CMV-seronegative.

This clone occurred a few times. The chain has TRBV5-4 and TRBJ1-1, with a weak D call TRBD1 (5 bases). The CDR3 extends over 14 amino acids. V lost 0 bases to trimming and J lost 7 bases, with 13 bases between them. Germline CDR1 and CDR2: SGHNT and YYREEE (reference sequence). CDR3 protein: CASSLGIQGGEAFF. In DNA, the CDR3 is TGTGCCAGCAGCTTGGGAATTCAGGGAGGTGAAGCTTTCTTT.

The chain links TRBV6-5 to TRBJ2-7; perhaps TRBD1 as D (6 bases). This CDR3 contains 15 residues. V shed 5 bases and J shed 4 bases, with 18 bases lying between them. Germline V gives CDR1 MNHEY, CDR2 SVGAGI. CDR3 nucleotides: TGTGCCAGCAGTCCCGACCCCGGGACATTTTACGAGCAGTACTTC. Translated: CASSPDPGTFYEQYF.

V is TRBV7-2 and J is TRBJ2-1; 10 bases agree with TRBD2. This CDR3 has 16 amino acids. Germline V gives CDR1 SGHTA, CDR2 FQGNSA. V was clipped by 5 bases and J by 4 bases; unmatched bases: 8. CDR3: CASSPTSGGGYNEQFF. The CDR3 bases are TGTGCCAGCAGCCCAACGAGCGGGGGGGGTTACAATGAGCAGTTCTTC.

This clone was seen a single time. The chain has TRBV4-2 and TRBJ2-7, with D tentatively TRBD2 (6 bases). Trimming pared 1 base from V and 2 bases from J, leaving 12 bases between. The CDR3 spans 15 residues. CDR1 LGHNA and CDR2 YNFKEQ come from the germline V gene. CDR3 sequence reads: CASSQAGGMTYEQYF. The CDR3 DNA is TGTGCCAGCAGCCAAGCTGGGGGGATGACCTACGAGCAGTACTTC.

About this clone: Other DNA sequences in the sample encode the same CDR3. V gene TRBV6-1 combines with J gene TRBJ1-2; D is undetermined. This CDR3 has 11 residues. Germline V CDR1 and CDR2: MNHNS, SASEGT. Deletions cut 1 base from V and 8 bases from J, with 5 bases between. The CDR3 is CASSEGGGYTF. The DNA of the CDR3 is TGTGCCAGCAGTGAAGGCGGAGGCTACACCTTC.

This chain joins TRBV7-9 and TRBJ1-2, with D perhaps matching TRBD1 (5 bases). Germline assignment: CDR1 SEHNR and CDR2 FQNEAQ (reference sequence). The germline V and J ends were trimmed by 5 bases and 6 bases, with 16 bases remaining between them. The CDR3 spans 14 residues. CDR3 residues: CASSGGSPRDGYTF. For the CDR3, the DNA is TGTGCCAGCAGCGGGGGGTCGCCCAGGGATGGCTACACCTTC.

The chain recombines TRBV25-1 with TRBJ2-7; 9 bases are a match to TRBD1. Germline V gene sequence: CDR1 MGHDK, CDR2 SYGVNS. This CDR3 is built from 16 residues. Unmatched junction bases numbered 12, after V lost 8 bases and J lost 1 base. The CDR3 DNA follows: TGTGCCAGCTCCTCCCGGACCGGGACAGGGTCCTACGAGCAGTACTTC. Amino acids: CASSSRTGTGSYEQYF.

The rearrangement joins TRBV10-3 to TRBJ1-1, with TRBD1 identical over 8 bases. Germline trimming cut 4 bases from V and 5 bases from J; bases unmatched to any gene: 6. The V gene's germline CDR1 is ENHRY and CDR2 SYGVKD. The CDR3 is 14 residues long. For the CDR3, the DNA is TGTGCCATCAGTGGGACAGGGACGGGAACTGAAGCTTTCTTT. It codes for CAISGTGTGTEAFF.

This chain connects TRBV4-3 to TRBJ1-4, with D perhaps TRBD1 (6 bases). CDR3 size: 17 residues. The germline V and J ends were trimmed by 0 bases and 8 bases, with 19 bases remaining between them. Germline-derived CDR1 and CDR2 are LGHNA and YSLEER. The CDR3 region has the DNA TGCGCCAGCAGCCAAGAAATAAGTTACAGGGACGACGAAAAACTGTTTTTT. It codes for CASSQEISYRDDEKLFF.

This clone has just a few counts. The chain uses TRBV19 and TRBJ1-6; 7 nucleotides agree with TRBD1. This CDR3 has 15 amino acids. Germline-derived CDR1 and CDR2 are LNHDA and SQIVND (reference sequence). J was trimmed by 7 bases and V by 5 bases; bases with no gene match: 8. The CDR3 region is CASSDPQGWNSPLHF. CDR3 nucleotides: TGTGCCAGTAGTGACCCACAGGGGTGGAATTCACCCCTCCACTTT.

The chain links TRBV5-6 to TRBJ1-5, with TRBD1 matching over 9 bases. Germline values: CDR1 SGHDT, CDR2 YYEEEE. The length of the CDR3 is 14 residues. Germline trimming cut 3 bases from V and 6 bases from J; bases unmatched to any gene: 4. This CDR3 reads CASSSGQGGQPQHF. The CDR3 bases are TGTGCCAGCAGCTCGGGACAGGGCGGTCAGCCCCAGCATTTT.

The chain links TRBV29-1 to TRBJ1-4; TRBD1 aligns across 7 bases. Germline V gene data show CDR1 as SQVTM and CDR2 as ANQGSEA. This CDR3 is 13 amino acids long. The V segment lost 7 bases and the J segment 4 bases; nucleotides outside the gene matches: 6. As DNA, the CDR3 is TGCAGCGGGCAGACAGGGATTAATGAAAAACTGTTTTTT. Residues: CSGQTGINEKLFF.

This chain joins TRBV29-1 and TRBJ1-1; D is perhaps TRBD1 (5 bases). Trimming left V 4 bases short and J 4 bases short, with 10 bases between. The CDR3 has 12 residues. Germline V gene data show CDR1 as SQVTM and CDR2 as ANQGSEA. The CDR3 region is CSVVGGVTEAFF. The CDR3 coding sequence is TGCAGCGTTGTCGGAGGGGTCACTGAAGCTTTCTTT.

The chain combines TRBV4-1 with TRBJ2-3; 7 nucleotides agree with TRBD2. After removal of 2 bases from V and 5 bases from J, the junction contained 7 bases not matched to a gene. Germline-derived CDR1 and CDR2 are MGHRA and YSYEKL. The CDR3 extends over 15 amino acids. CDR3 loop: CASSQTPSGGDTQYF. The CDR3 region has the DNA TGCGCCAGCAGCCAAACCCCCTCGGGAGGAGATACGCAGTATTTT.

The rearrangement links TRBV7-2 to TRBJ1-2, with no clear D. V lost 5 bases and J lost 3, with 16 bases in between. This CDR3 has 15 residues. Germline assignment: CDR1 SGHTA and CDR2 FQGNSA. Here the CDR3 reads CASSPGGPVDYGYTF. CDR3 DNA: TGTGCCAGCAGCCCCGGCGGGCCCGTGGACTATGGCTACACCTTC.

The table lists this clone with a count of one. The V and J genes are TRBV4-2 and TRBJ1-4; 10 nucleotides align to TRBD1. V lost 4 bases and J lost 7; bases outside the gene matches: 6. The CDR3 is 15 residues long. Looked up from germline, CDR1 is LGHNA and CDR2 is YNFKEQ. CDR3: CASSLRQGATEKLFF. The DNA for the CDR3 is TGTGCCAGCAGCCTCAGACAGGGGGCCACTGAAAAACTGTTTTTT.

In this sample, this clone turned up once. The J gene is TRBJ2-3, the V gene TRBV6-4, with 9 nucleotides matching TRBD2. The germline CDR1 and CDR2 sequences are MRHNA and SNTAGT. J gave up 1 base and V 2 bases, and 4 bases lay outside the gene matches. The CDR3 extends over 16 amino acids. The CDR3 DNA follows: TGTGCCAGCAGTGACAGCCCTAGCGGGGGCACAGATACGCAGTATTTT. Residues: CASSDSPSGGTDTQYF.

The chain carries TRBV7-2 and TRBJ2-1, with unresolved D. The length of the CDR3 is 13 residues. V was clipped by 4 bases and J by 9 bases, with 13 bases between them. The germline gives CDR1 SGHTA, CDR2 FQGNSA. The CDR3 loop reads CASSSTRLGEQFF. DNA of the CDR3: TGTGCCAGCAGCTCAACCCGCCTCGGTGAGCAGTTCTTC.

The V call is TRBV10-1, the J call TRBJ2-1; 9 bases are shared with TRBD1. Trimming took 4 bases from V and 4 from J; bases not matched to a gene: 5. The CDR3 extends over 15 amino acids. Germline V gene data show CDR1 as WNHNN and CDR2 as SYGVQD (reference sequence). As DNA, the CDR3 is TGCGCCAGCAGTGTGACAGGGGGACCTTACAATGAGCAGTTCTTC. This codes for CASSVTGGPYNEQFF.

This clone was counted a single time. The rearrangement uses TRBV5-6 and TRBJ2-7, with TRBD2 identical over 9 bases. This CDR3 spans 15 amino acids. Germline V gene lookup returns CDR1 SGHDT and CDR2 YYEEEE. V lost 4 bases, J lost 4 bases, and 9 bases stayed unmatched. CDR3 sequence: CASSVPGLALYEQYF. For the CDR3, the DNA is TGTGCCAGCAGCGTCCCGGGACTAGCTCTATACGAGCAGTACTTC.